Below, one T cell receptor (beta chain) is given with its context. Its target is unknown. This record belongs to a study of cytomegalovirus exposure and HLA in healthy donors. Study-level results: For most TCR beta V segments, an earlier analysis put the productive rate at about 87% or about 30% of the time. Rare TCR sequences dominated, though some public TCRs recurred in many donors. Looking again later, the authors saw that most CMV-associated TCR beta chains seemed HLA-restricted.

The germline CDR1 and CDR2 sequences are SNHLY and FYNNEI. J gave up 1 base and V 4 bases, and 18 bases lay outside the gene matches. The CDR3 consists of 20 residues. The PCR had 60 Vbeta and 13 Jbeta primers. This table comes from immunoSEQ multiplex PCR, and its TCRdb copy is limited to in-frame clones, with some not included. The table records approximately 89,000 clones, roughly 76% of them present only once. This TCR was recovered from a male donor in good health and CMV-seronegative. The source material was PBMCs. The gene calls are TRBV2 and TRBJ2-5; 10 nucleotides agree with TRBD2. The CDR3 reads CASSGGLAGESRLPQETQYF. The DNA for the CDR3 is TGTGCCAGCAGTGGAGGGCTAGCGGGAGAGTCCCGCCTGCCCCAAGAGACCCAGTACTTC.